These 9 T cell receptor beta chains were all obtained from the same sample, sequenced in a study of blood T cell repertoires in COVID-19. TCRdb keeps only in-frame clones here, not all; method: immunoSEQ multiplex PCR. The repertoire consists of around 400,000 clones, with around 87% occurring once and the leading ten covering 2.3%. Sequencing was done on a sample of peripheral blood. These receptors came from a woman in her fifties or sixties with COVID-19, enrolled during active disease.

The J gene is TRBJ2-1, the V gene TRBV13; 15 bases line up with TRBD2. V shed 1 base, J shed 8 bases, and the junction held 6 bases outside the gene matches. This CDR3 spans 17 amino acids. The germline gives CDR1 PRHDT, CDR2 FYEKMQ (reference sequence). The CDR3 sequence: CASSLDLRTSGGDEQFF. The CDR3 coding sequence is TGTGCCAGCAGCTTAGATCTCCGGACTAGCGGGGGGGATGAGCAGTTCTTC.

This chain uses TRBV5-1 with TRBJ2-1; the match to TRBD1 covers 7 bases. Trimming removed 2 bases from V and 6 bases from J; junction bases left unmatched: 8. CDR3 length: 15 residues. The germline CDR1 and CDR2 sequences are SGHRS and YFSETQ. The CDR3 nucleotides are TGCGCCAGCAGCTTTCAAGGGGGCGAAAGCAATGAGCAGTTCTTC. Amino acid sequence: CASSFQGGESNEQFF.

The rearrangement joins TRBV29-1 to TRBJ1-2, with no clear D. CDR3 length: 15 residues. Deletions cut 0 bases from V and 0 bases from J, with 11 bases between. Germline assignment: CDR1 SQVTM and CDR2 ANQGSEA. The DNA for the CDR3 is TGCAGCGTTGAAGATCGTGAAGCCGCTAACTATGGCTACACCTTC. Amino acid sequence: CSVEDREAANYGYTF. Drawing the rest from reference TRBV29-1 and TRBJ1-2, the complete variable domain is SAVISQKPSRDICQRGTSLTIQCQVDSQVTMMFWYRQQPGQSLTLIATANQGSEATYESGFVIDKFPISRPNLTFSTLTVSNMSPEDSSIYLCSVEDREAANYGYTFGSGTRLTVV.

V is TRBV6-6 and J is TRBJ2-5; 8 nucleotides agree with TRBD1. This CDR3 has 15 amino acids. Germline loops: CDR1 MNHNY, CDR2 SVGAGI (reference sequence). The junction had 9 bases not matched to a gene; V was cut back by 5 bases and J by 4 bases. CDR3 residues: CASSARPGGRETQYF. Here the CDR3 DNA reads TGTGCCAGCAGTGCCAGGCCAGGGGGCCGAGAGACCCAGTACTTC.

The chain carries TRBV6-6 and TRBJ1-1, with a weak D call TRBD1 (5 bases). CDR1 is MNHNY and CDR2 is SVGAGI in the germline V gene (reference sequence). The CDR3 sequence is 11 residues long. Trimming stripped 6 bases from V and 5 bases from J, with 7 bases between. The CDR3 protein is CASRKGTEAFF. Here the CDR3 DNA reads TGTGCCAGCAGGAAGGGGACTGAAGCTTTCTTT.

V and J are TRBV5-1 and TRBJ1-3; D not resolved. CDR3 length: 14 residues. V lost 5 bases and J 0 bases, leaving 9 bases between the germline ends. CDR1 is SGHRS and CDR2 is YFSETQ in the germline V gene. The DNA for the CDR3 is TGCGCCAGCAGTTCCGGGAACTCTGGAAACACCATATATTTT. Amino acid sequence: CASSSGNSGNTIYF.

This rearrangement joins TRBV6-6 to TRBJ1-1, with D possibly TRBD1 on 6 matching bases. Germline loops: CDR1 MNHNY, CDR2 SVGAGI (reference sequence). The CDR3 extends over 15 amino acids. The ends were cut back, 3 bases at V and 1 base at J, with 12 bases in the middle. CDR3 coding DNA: TGTGCCAGCAGTTATAGGGGGTATCAGAACACTGAAGCTTTCTTT. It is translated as CASSYRGYQNTEAFF.

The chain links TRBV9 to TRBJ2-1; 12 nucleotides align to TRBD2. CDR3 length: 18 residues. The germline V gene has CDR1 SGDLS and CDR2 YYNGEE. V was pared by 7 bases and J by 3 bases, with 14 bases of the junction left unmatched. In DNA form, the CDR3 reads TGTGCCAGCCCTCATAGACGGCTAGCGGGGGGGAACTACAATGAGCAGTTCTTC. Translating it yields CASPHRRLAGGNYNEQFF.

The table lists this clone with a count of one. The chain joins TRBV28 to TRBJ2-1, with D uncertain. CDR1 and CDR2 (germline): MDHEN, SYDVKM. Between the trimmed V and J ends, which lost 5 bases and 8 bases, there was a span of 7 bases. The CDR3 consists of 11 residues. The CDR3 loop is CASSSGHEQFF. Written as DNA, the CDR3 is TGTGCCAGCAGTAGTGGCCATGAGCAGTTCTTC. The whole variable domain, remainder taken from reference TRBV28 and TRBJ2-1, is DVKVTQSSRYLVKRTGEKVFLECVQDMDHENMFWYRQDPGLGLRLIYFSYDVKMKEKGDIPEGYSVSREKKERFSLILESASTNQTSMYLCASSSGHEQFFGPGTRLTVL.